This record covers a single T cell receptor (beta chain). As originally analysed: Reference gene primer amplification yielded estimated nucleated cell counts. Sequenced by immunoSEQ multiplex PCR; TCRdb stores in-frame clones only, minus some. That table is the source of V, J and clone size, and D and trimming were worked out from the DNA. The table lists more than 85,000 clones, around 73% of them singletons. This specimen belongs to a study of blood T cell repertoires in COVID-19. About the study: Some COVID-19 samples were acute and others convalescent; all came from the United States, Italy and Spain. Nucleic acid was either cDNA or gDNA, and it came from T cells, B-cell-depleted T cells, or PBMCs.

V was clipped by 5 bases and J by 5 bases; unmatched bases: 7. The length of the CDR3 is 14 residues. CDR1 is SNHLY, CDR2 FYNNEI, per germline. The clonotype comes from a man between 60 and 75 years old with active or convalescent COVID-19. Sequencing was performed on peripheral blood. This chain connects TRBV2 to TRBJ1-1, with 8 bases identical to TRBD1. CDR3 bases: TGTGCCAGCAGTACAGGACAGGGAAAAACTGAAGCTTTCTTT. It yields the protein CASSTGQGKTEAFF.